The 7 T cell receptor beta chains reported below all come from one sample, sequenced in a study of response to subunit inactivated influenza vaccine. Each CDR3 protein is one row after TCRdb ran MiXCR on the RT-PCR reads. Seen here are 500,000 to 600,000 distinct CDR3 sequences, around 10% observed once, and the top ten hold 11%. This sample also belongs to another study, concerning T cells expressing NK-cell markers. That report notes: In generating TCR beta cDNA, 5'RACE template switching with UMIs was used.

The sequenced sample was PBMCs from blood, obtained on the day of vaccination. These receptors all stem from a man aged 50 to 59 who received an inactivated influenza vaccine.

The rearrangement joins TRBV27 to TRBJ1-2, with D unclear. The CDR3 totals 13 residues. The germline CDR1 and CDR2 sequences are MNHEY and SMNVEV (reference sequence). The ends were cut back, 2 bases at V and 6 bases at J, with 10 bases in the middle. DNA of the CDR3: TGTGCCAGCAGTTTAAATCGACGGAATGGCTACACCTTC. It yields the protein CASSLNRRNGYTF.

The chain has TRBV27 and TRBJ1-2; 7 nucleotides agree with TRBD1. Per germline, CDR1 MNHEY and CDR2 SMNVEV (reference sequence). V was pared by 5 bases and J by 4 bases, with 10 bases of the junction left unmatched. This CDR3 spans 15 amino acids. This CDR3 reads CASSPQGQPVYGYTF. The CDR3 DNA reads TGTGCCAGCAGTCCTCAGGGACAGCCCGTCTATGGCTACACCTTC.

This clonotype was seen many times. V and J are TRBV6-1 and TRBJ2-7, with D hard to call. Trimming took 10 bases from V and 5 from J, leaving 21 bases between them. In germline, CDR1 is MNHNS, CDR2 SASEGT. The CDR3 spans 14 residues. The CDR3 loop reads CATKSSGSQNEQYF. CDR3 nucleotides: TGTGCCACCAAGAGCAGTGGGTCTCAGAACGAGCAGTACTTC.

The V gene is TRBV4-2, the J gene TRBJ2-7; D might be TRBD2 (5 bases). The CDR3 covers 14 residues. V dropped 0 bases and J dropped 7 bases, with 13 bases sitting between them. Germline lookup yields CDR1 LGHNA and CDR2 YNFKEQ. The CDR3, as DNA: TGTGCCAGCAGCCAAGATCTCAGCGGACGAGAGCAGTACTTC. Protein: CASSQDLSGREQYF.

The CDR3 here is CASSQANGELFF. CDR3 coding DNA: TGTGCCAGCAGCCAGGCTAACGGGGAGCTGTTTTTT. V is TRBV28 and J is TRBJ2-2; D remains ambiguous. Trimming left V 6 bases short and J 7 bases short, with 9 bases between. The germline V gene has CDR1 MDHEN and CDR2 SYDVKM. CDR3 size: 12 residues.

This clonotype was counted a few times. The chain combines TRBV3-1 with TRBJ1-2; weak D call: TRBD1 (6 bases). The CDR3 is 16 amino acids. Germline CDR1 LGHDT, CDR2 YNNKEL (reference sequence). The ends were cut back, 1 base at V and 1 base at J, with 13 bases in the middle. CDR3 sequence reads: CASSQGSWGRNYGYTF. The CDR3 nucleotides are TGTGCCAGCAGCCAAGGCTCTTGGGGGCGTAACTATGGCTACACCTTC.

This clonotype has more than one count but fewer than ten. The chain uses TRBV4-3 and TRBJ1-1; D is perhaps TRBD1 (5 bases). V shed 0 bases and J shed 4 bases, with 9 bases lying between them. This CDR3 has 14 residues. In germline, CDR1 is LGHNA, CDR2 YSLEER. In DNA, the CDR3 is TGCGCCAGCAGCCAAGATCTAAGGGGCACTGAAGCTTTCTTT. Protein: CASSQDLRGTEAFF.